This T cell receptor beta chain was identified during a study of Ad26.COV2.S vaccination and SARS-CoV-2 variants. Per the germline V gene, CDR1 is LGHDT and CDR2 is YNNKEL (reference sequence). J lost 1 base, V lost 4 bases, and 7 bases had no gene match. This CDR3 comprises 16 residues. Worth noting for this clone: Its antigen is currently unknown.

Study-wide results and limits: Placebo recipients showed lower spike-specific TCR breadth than vaccinees.

The assay was immunoSEQ multiplex PCR, and TCRdb's table has in-frame clones only and misses some. This repertoire shows 350,000 to 500,000 clones, around 91% found once; its top ten account for around 4.5%. Documented treatment: about 20 received Ad26.COV2.S at low or high dose, single or two shots; 5 received placebo; per-sample allocation not given. All samples were drawn on day 63, counting from the first vaccine or placebo injection. In the vaccine, an Ad26 vector expressed the SARS-CoV-2 spike of the Wuhan strain. Sequencing used peripheral blood, obtained in a trial of Ad26.COV2.S vaccine versus placebo. The chain combines TRBV3-1 (or the pseudogene TRBV3-2) with TRBJ2-3, with 8 bases aligning to TRBD2. The sequence derives from a person between 18 and 65 years old who received the Ad26.COV2.S COVID-19 vaccine or a placebo. In DNA form, the CDR3 reads TGTGCCAGCAGCCCCTTAGCGGGGACTGGCACAGATACGCAGTATTTT. This gives the protein CASSPLAGTGTDTQYF.